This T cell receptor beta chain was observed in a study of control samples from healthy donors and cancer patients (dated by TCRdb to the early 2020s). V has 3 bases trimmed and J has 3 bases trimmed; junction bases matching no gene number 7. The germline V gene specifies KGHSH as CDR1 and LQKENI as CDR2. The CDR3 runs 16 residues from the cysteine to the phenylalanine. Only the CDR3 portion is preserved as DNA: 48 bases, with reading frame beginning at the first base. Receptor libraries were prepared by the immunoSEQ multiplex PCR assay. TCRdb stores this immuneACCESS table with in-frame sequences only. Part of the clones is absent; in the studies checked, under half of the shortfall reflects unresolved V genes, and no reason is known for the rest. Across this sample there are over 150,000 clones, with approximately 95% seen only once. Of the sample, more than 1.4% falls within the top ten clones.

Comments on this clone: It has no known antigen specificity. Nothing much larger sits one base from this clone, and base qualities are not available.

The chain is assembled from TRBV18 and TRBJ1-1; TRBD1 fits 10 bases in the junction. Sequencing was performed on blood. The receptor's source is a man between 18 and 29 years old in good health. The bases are TGTGCCAGCTCACCGCGGGACAGGGGTAGGGACACTGAAGCTTTCTTT. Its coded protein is CASSPRDRGRDTEAFF.